The present entry profiles one T cell receptor (beta chain) with its context. The clone's antigen remains unknown. Per-base quality was not reported, and no clone a single base away is much larger than it. These data are taken from a study of OX40 agonist ivuxolimab in advanced cancers. Study-level background: Ivuxolimab was an agonistic, fully human IgG2 monoclonal antibody directed against OX40 (CD134), a costimulatory receptor. Intravenous ivuxolimab was administered to patients every 2 weeks at six dose levels: 0.01, 0.1, 0.3, 1.5, 3 and 10 mg/kg. Among the 52 dose-escalation patients, around 20 had hepatocellular carcinoma, 15 melanoma, 9 renal cell carcinoma and 9 head and neck cancer. The dose-escalation cohort was around 84% male with a mean age of 60 years, ranging from 23 to 79. Patients were allowed to have had prior anti-PD-1, anti-PD-L1 or anti-CTLA-4 therapy, and 40% of the dose-escalation patients had been treated with checkpoint inhibitors. Partial responses occurred in three dose-escalation patients: two with cutaneous melanoma and one with hepatocellular carcinoma. The purpose of peripheral TCRbeta sequencing was to test whether ivuxolimab changed TCR sequence diversity and led to clonal T-cell expansion. The monotherapy dose-escalation portion (N of about 57 patients) of the phase I ivuxolimab trial is reported in the paper.

Broader findings and caveats from the paper: In the 0.1-3.0 mg/kg groups, partial responders had among the lowest normalized peripheral clonal expansion, particularly in CD8+ T cells. On average, CD8+ T cells showed more expanded clones than CD4+ T cells after ivuxolimab. At doses from 0.1 to 3.0 mg/kg, clonal expansion was seen in both CD4+ and CD8+ blood T cells between baseline and week 6. Low levels of normalized T-cell clonal expansion were also seen in some nonresponding patients. Which antigens the clonally expanded peripheral T cells were specific for was not determined.

Taken from the germline V gene, the CDR1 and CDR2 loops are SGHDN and FVKESK. V is pared back by 4 bases and J by 0 bases, with 12 bases lying between the germline termini. From the cysteine up to the phenylalanine, the CDR3 has a length of 15 residues. The sequence is cut down to CDR3 DNA, 45 bases in frame from base 1. Patients with a history of autoimmune disease or receiving systemic immunosuppression were excluded from the trial. In every dose cohort, peripheral blood was drawn for TCR sequencing at baseline, cycle 4 day 1, and cycle 7 day 1. Samples came from an open-label, multicenter, first-in-human phase I dose-escalation trial of ivuxolimab. The trial enrolled adults with locally advanced or metastatic head and neck squamous cell, hepatocellular, melanoma or renal cell carcinoma. Before TCR sequencing, CD4+ T cells and CD8+ T cells from peripheral blood were sorted into separate populations.

For sequencing of the TCRbeta CDR3 region, genomic DNA was extracted from the sorted cells. TCRbeta CDR3 regions were sequenced using the immunoSEQ Assay. This is the immuneACCESS table as TCRdb keeps it, with only in-frame sequences that have V and J called. A part of the clones is gone; compared with another copy, unresolved V genes explain less than half, and the rest is unexplained. The sample table contains about 81,000 clones; only one count was recorded for approximately 79% of them. Together, the top ten hold around 7% of the sample. This clonotype was sampled from an adult with an advanced solid tumor such as melanoma, head and neck, liver or kidney cancer. The starting material was CD4+ or CD8+ T cells sorted from blood, obtained in a trial of the OX40 agonist ivuxolimab. Recombination joined TRBV14 with TRBJ1-2; TRBD1 is a weak D gene call, 6 bases matching. The nucleotide sequence reads as follows: TGTGCCAGCAGCCCGGGACAACTCGCTAACTATGGCTACACCTTC. Its translation reads: CASSPGQLANYGYTF.